The 27 T cell receptor beta chains reported below all come from one sample, sequenced in a study of T cell repertoires in cytomegalovirus infection. MiXCR, run by TCRdb on the reads, gives a single entry per CDR3 protein. The sample gives fewer than 550,000 distinct CDR3 sequences, around 27% of which show up once; around 13% is in the top ten. Input material: PBMCs. The receptors were sampled from a human donor in good health (CMV status not recorded). Some clones in this sample may be carry-over from other donors' samples.

This clonotype came up many times. CDR3 region: CASSPGVGRSQPQHF. CDR3 nucleotides: TGTGCCAGCTCCCCGGGGGTGGGGCGCAGTCAGCCCCAGCATTTT. The chain couples TRBV7-2 to TRBJ1-5; weak D call: TRBD1 (5 bases). Germline V gene lookup returns CDR1 SGHTA and CDR2 FQGNSA. CDR3 length equals 15 residues. Trimming cost V 8 bases and J 6 bases, with 20 bases left between them.

The chain uses TRBV4-1 and TRBJ1-5, with 8 nucleotides matching TRBD1. This CDR3 region has 17 residues. With 0 bases clipped from V and 6 bases from J, the junction kept 10 bases outside the gene matches. Per the germline V gene, CDR1 is MGHRA and CDR2 is YSYEKL. The CDR3 reads CASSQETDQGAGQPQHF. The CDR3 region has the DNA TGCGCCAGCAGCCAAGAGACAGATCAGGGGGCCGGTCAGCCCCAGCATTTT.

This clonotype was counted between two and nine times. This chain connects TRBV5-1 to TRBJ2-3; 11 positions match TRBD2. Germline CDR1 is SGHRS and CDR2 is YFSETQ. This CDR3 has 15 residues. V shed 1 base, J shed 8 bases, and the junction held 6 bases outside the gene matches. CDR3 in DNA: TGCGCCAGCAGCTTGAGTCTAGCGGGAGGAGGTACGCAGTATTTT. It translates to CASSLSLAGGGTQYF.

The V gene is TRBV19, the J gene TRBJ1-2, with 9 positions matching TRBD1. CDR3 length: 12 residues. From germline, CDR1 is LNHDA and CDR2 SQIVND (reference sequence). J lost 9 bases, V lost 3 bases, and 2 bases had no gene match. The CDR3 protein is CASSIGTGSYTF. CDR3 DNA sequence: TGTGCCAGTAGTATTGGGACAGGGAGCTACACCTTC.

This clonotype was detected many times. V is TRBV10-3 and J is TRBJ2-1, with 11 bases lining up with TRBD2. The CDR3 spans 15 residues. V shed 6 bases and J 7 bases; nucleotides not matched to a gene: 8. Germline V gives CDR1 ENHRY, CDR2 SYGVKD. The CDR3 bases are TGTGCCATCAGAGAAGCGACTAGCGGGGCAAATGAGCAGTTCTTC. It is translated as CAIREATSGANEQFF.

The chain combines TRBV6-1 with TRBJ2-1, with 15 nucleotides matching TRBD2. In germline, CDR1 is MNHNS, CDR2 SASEGT. This CDR3 region has 17 residues. Germline trimming cut 6 bases from V and 12 bases from J; bases unmatched to any gene: 15. CDR3 loop: CASSPKPTGTSGRWQFF. The CDR3 DNA is TGTGCCAGCAGCCCCAAGCCAACTGGGACTAGCGGGAGGTGGCAGTTCTTC.

The chain recombines TRBV3-1 with TRBJ2-1, with 7 positions matching TRBD1. The CDR3 consists of 13 residues. V dropped 8 bases and J dropped 6; count of bases not matched to a gene: 7. Per the germline V gene, CDR1 is LGHDT and CDR2 is YNNKEL (reference sequence). DNA for the CDR3: TGTGCCAGCCTCCATAGACAGGGCAATGAGCAGTTCTTC. It yields the protein CASLHRQGNEQFF.

The chain has TRBV6-2 or TRBV6-3 and TRBJ2-7; D may be TRBD2 (6 bases). Germline CDR1 MNHEY, CDR2 SVGEGT. The CDR3 spans 13 residues. Trimming took off 7 bases at V and 4 bases at J, with 14 bases between the two ends. CDR3 in amino acids: CASTQGTSYEQYV. CDR3 in DNA: TGTGCCAGCACTCAAGGGACTTCATACGAGCAGTACGTC.

The chain couples TRBV12-3 or TRBV12-4 to TRBJ2-7; D might be TRBD1 (5 bases). This CDR3 is 12 amino acids long. V lost 6 bases and J lost 4, with 10 bases in between. The CDR3 nucleotides read TGTGCCAGCAGCAGGGTTAAGTACGAGCAGTACTTC. As protein: CASSRVKYEQYF.

The V and J genes are TRBV6-2 or TRBV6-3 and TRBJ2-1; the D gene is possibly TRBD1 (5 bases). V was trimmed by 0 bases and J by 6 bases, leaving 9 bases between them. Germline-derived CDR1 and CDR2 are MNHEY and SVGEGT. This CDR3 contains 14 residues. Here the CDR3 reads CASSYSNGANEQFF. The CDR3, as DNA: TGTGCCAGCAGTTACTCGAATGGGGCCAATGAGCAGTTCTTC.

The J gene is TRBJ2-6, the V gene TRBV5-5; D may be TRBD1 (6 bases). CDR1 and CDR2 (germline): SGHKS, YYEKEE (reference sequence). V lost 9 bases to trimming and J lost 0 bases, with 25 bases between them. This CDR3 is built from 19 residues. The CDR3 loop reads CATRLGAATQYSGANVLTF. The CDR3 DNA reads as TGTGCCACGCGTTTGGGGGCGGCCACGCAATACTCTGGGGCCAACGTCCTGACTTTC.

Only a few counts were recorded for this clonotype. The chain joins TRBV5-4 to TRBJ2-7, with 7 positions matching TRBD1. V trimming: 1 base; J trimming: 5 bases; junction bases outside the gene matches: 3. This CDR3 comprises 13 residues. In germline, CDR1 is SGHNT, CDR2 YYREEE (reference sequence). Here the CDR3 DNA reads TGTGCCAGCAGCTTGACAGGGGACAACGAGCAGTACGTC. Translation: CASSLTGDNEQYV.

The table lists this clonotype with a few counts. V usage is TRBV5-5 and J usage is TRBJ2-7; 7 nucleotides line up with TRBD2. Germline CDR1 reads SGHKS; CDR2 reads YYEKEE (reference sequence). V trimming: 0 bases; J trimming: 3 bases; junction bases outside the gene matches: 6. CDR3 length equals 15 residues. In DNA form, the CDR3 reads TGTGCCAGCAGCTTGGCACTAGCGACCTTCTACGAGCAGTACGTC. Residues: CASSLALATFYEQYV.

This sequence joins TRBV27 and TRBJ2-1; 12 bases line up with TRBD2. This CDR3 has 16 residues. J was trimmed by 6 bases and V by 3 bases; bases with no gene match: 6. The germline V gene has CDR1 MNHEY and CDR2 SMNVEV (reference sequence). CDR3 sequence (DNA): TGTGCCAGCAGTTTCCTAGGACTAGCGGGAAGCAATGAGCAGTTCTTC. Protein product: CASSFLGLAGSNEQFF.

This clonotype was seen more than once but under ten times. The rearrangement uses TRBV11-3 and TRBJ1-1; perhaps TRBD1 as D (5 bases). CDR3 size: 15 residues. Trimming left V 2 bases short and J 2 bases short, with 12 bases between. The germline V gene has CDR1 SGHNT and CDR2 YENEEA. The CDR3 bases are TGTGCCAGCAGCTTATATCGGGACTCAAACACTGAAGCTTTCTTT. The encoded protein is CASSLYRDSNTEAFF.

This clonotype was picked up a small number of times. This sequence joins TRBV7-6 and TRBJ2-3; a possible D gene is TRBD1 (5 bases). This CDR3 region has 13 residues. Germline loops: CDR1 SGHVS, CDR2 FNYEAQ. Trimming pared 5 bases from V and 6 bases from J, leaving 12 bases between. Here the CDR3 reads CASSPWGQDTQYF. CDR3 DNA: TGTGCCAGCAGCCCCTGGGGCCAGGATACGCAGTATTTT.

This clonotype was detected only a few times. The chain joins TRBV7-6 to TRBJ1-5; 7 bases fit TRBD1. The CDR3 is made up of 19 amino acids. J lost 0 bases, V lost 1 base, and 12 bases had no gene match. Germline lookup yields CDR1 SGHVS and CDR2 FNYEAQ. The CDR3 loop reads CASSLVPLTGKVSNQPQHF. As DNA, the CDR3 is TGTGCCAGCAGCTTAGTCCCCTTGACAGGGAAGGTTAGCAATCAGCCCCAGCATTTT.

This clonotype was recorded many times. V and J are TRBV7-2 and TRBJ2-5; D is possibly TRBD2 (6 bases). Trimming shortened V by 1 base and J by 7 bases, and 10 bases separated the two germline ends. This CDR3 has 13 residues. Germline CDR1 is SGHTA and CDR2 is FQGNSA. The CDR3 DNA sequence: TGTGCCAGCAGCTTAGGACTAGAGGGGACCCAGTACTTC. This translates into CASSLGLEGTQYF. Drawing the rest from reference TRBV7-2 and TRBJ2-5, the complete variable domain is GAGVSQSPSNKVTEKGKDVELRCDPISGHTALYWYRQSLGQGLEFLIYFQGNSAPDKSGLPSDRFSAERTGGSVSTLTIQRTQQEDSAVYLCASSLGLEGTQYFGPGTRLLVL.

The chain joins TRBV6-5 to TRBJ2-7; D gene ambiguous. This CDR3 comprises 15 residues. The V end lost 0 bases, the J end lost 5 bases, and 14 bases lay between the germline ends. Germline CDR1 MNHEY, CDR2 SVGAGI. The CDR3 DNA is TGTGCCAGCAGTTACTCGATAAGTAACAGACACGAGCAGTACTTC. It is translated as CASSYSISNRHEQYF.

This clonotype was picked up many times. This chain joins TRBV7-6 and TRBJ1-4; D not resolved. CDR1 and CDR2 from the germline V gene are SGHVS and FNYEAQ. The CDR3 is 14 residues long. Trimming took 5 bases from V and 3 from J, leaving 10 bases between them. CDR3 sequence reads: CASSPLAPNEKLFF. The DNA for the CDR3 is TGTGCCAGCAGCCCCCTTGCTCCTAATGAAAAACTGTTTTTT.

The chain carries TRBV2 and TRBJ2-2, with 7 bases lining up with TRBD2. The CDR3 loop spans 17 amino acids. V gave up 7 bases and J gave up 0 bases; unmatched junction bases: 11. The V gene's germline CDR1 is SNHLY and CDR2 FYNNEI. CDR3 sequence: CASTSVSAGANTGELFF. As DNA, the CDR3 is TGTGCCAGCACCTCAGTGTCTGCGGGGGCGAACACCGGGGAGCTGTTTTTT.

The chain combines TRBV29-1 with TRBJ2-3; D is unresolved. The CDR3 contains 13 residues. CDR1 is SQVTM and CDR2 is ANQGSEA in the germline V gene. V was trimmed by 5 bases and J by 0 bases, leaving 9 bases between them. This chain's CDR3 is CSVIPSSTDTQYF. The CDR3 DNA reads as TGCAGCGTTATTCCCTCTAGCACAGATACGCAGTATTTT.

The chain links TRBV7-2 to TRBJ2-7; 9 nucleotides line up with TRBD2. Germline CDR1 SGHTA, CDR2 FQGNSA. Trimming at V came to 2 bases and at J to 0 bases, leaving 8 bases not matched to a gene. The CDR3 totals 17 residues. This CDR3 is CASSLLAGRLASYEQYF. In DNA, the CDR3 is TGTGCCAGCAGCTTACTAGCGGGACGGCTTGCCTCCTACGAGCAGTACTTC.

The V gene is TRBV7-6, the J gene TRBJ2-3, with 9 positions matching TRBD1. Germline trimming cut 1 base from V and 3 bases from J; bases unmatched to any gene: 8. CDR1 is SGHVS, CDR2 FNYEAQ, per germline. CDR3 length equals 17 residues. CDR3 region: CASSLVTEQGATDTQYF. CDR3 in DNA: TGTGCCAGCAGCTTAGTCACCGAACAGGGGGCAACAGATACGCAGTATTTT.

The chain joins TRBV11-1 to TRBJ1-1, with D hard to call. The CDR3 contains 17 residues. V lost 3 bases and J lost 0, with 17 bases in between. Per the germline V gene, CDR1 is SGHAT and CDR2 is FQDESV (reference sequence). This CDR3 reads CASSFAEGAGVNTEAFF. In DNA form, the CDR3 reads TGTGCCAGCAGCTTCGCCGAGGGAGCAGGCGTGAACACTGAAGCTTTCTTT. The full variable domain, rest sourced from reference TRBV11-1 and TRBJ1-1, is EAEVAQSPRYKITEKSQAVAFWCDPISGHATLYWYRQILGQGPELLVQFQDESVVDDSQLPKDRFSAERLKGVDSTLKIQPAELGDSAMYLCASSFAEGAGVNTEAFFGQGTRLTVV.

The genes are TRBV2 and TRBJ2-3; TRBD2 might be the D (6 bases). V was trimmed by 3 bases and J by 0 bases, leaving 13 bases between them. This CDR3 spans 16 amino acids. Germline CDR1 reads SNHLY; CDR2 reads FYNNEI. In DNA, the CDR3 is TGTGCCAGCAGTGAGGCAAGCGGGCCGAGCACAGATACGCAGTATTTT. It encodes CASSEASGPSTDTQYF.

The chain joins TRBV7-2 to TRBJ2-7, with a weak D call TRBD2 (6 bases). The CDR3 spans 13 residues. Germline CDR1 reads SGHTA; CDR2 reads FQGNSA. V lost 3 bases and J 1 base, leaving 7 bases between the germline ends. The DNA for the CDR3 is TGTGCCAGCAGCTTGACTAGGTCCTACGAGCAGTACTTC. It encodes CASSLTRSYEQYF.